The clone carrying this TCR beta chain was recorded at least ten times. Its target is not known. MiXCR, run by TCRdb on the 5' RACE reads, gives a single entry per CDR3 protein. In the table there are around 10,000 distinct CDR3 sequences, around an eighth of which are singletons. This record comes from a study of spatial heterogeneity in lung cancer. Broader study findings: Counts of expanded alpha and beta TCRs within tumors tracked the tumor nonsynonymous mutation count.

As for time point: sample taken at primary tumor resection. Sequencing of whole RNA from tumor, nontumor lung or frozen PBMC involved no sorting. Unmatched junction bases numbered 7, after V lost 3 bases and J lost 7 bases. The CDR3 spans 14 residues. This receptor was taken from a male donor with early-stage non-small cell lung cancer. The gene calls are TRBV12-3 or TRBV12-4 and TRBJ2-3, with 7 bases fitting TRBD2. This sample comprised lung tumor tissue, obtained at surgery. CDR3 sequence: CASSLSASGYTQYF. CDR3 DNA sequence: TGTGCCAGCAGTTTGTCGGCTAGCGGTTATACGCAGTATTTT.